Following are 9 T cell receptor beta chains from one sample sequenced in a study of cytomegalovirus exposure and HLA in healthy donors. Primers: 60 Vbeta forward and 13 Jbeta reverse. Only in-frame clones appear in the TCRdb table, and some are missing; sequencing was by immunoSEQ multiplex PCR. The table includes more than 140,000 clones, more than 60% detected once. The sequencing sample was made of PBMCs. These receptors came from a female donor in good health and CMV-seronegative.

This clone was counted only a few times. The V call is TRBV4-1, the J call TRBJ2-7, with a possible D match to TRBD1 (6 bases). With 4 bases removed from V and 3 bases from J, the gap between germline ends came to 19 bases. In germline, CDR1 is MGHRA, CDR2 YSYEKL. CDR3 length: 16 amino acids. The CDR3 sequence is CASSRTFRDTRYEQYF. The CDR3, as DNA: TGCGCCAGCAGCCGAACCTTCAGGGACACTCGCTACGAGCAGTACTTC.

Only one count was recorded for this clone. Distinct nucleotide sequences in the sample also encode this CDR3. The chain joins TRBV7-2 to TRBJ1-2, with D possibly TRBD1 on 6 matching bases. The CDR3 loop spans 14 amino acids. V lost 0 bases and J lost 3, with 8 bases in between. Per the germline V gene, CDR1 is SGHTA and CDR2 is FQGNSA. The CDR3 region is CASSLAAGDYGYTF. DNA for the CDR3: TGTGCCAGCAGCTTAGCCGCAGGGGACTATGGCTACACCTTC.

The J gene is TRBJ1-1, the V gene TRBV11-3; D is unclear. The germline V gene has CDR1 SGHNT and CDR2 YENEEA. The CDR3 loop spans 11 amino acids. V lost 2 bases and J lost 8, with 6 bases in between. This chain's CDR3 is CASSLLQEAFF. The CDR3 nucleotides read TGTGCCAGCAGCTTATTACAGGAAGCTTTCTTT.

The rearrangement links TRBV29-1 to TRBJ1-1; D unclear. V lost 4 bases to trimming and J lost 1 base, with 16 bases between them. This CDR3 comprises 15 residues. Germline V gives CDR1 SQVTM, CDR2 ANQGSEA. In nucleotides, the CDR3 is TGCAGCGTTGTTGAGCGACGAGGAGGGAACACTGAAGCTTTCTTT. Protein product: CSVVERRGGNTEAFF.

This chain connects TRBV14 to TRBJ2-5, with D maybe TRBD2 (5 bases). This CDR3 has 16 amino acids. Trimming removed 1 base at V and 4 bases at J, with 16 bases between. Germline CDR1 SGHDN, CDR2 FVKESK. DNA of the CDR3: TGTGCCAGCAGCCAAGGCCCGAGGGCCTCCGGAGAGACCCAGTACTTC. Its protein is CASSQGPRASGETQYF.

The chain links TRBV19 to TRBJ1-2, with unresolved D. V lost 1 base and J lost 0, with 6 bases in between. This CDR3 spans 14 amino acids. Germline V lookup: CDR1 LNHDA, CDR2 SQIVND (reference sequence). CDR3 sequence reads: CASSIVKPNYGYTF. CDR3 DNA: TGTGCCAGTAGTATAGTTAAGCCTAACTATGGCTACACCTTC.

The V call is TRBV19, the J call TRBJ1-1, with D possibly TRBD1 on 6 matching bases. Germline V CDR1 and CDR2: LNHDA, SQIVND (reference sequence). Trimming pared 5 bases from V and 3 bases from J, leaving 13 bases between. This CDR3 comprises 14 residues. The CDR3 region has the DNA TGTGCCAGTAGTCTGGGGGCTCGGGACACTGAAGCTTTCTTT. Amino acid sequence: CASSLGARDTEAFF.

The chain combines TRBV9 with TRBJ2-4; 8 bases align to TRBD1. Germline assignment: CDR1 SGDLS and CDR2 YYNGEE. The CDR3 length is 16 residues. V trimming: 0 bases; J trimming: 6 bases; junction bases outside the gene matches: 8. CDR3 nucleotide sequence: TGTGCCAGCAGCGTAGCTACAGGGGGTACTGGAAACATTCAGTACTTC. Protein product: CASSVATGGTGNIQYF.

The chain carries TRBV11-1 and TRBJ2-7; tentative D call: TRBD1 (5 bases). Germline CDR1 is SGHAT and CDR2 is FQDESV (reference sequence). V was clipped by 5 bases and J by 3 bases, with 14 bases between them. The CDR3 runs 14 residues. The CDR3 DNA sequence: TGTGCCAGCAGCCGTGCCAGACAGTTCTACGAGCAGTACTTC. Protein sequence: CASSRARQFYEQYF. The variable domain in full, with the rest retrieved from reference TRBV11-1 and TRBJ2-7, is EAEVAQSPRYKITEKSQAVAFWCDPISGHATLYWYRQILGQGPELLVQFQDESVVDDSQLPKDRFSAERLKGVDSTLKIQPAELGDSAMYLCASSRARQFYEQYFGPGTRLTVT.